This paragraph covers one TCR beta chain sequence. Its antigen is not known. Ahead of DNA extraction, samples held roughly 0.95-11 million cryopreserved PBMC each. This sample stems from a study of long-term antiretroviral therapy in people with HIV. Study results and caveats: Pre-ART clonal expansions dominated every time point's repertoire.

Assay version v3.0 of immunoSEQ was used, and it was run at survey level. Measured with immunoSEQ multiplex PCR; TCRdb has only the in-frame clones, and not every one. The sample has approximately 22,000 clones, around 80% seen once. This TCR was sampled from a woman aged 50 to 60 with HIV. Material: unsorted PBMCs, obtained 1.9 years after starting antiretroviral therapy.

The CDR3 DNA is TGTGCCAGCAGCTCTAGGACTATCCTTGGAGGCTACACCTTC. Translation gives CASSSRTILGGYTF. The chain employs TRBV5-6 and TRBJ1-2; D remains unclear. CDR1 SGHDT and CDR2 YYEEEE come from the germline V gene. V was shortened by 3 bases and J by 8 bases, with 17 bases between the two germline ends. CDR3 length: 14 amino acids.